This record concerns one T cell receptor beta chain sequence. This sample was included in a study of shared clonotypes between healthy human individuals. Germline loops: CDR1 SNHLY, CDR2 FYNNEI. V lost 7 bases and J lost 2, with 7 bases in between. The CDR3 is 12 amino acids. The data were produced by immunoSEQ multiplex PCR, yet TCRdb's version contains in-frame clones alone and is incomplete. The data contain some 1 million clones, about 75% of them singletons. This TCR derives from a man aged 18 to 30 in good health. Sequencing was done on a sample of memory CD4+ T cells sorted from blood. Subset specified: CD45RA-negative fraction. The chain recombines TRBV2 with TRBJ2-3; the D is unclear. CDR3 coding DNA: TGTGCCAGCAATAGGGCCACAGATACGCAGTATTTT. As protein: CASNRATDTQYF. Based on the CDR3 plus reference TRBV2 and TRBJ2-3, the full variable domain is EPEVTQTPSHQVTQMGQEVILRCVPISNHLYFYWYRQILGQKVEFLVSFYNNEISEKSEIFDDQFSVERPDGSNFTLKIRSTKLEDSAMYFCASNRATDTQYFGPGTRLTVL.